This TCR beta chain was sequenced in a study of blood T cell repertoires in COVID-19. Study as a whole: PBMCs, B-cell-depleted T cells, or T cells were the source of the cDNA or gDNA that made up the material.

In the original workflow: Reference gene primer amplification gave estimated nucleated cell counts. The method was immunoSEQ multiplex PCR; TCRdb's version includes in-frame clones alone and lacks a portion of them. V and J calls and clone size are those listed in that table; D and trimming were worked out from the DNA. The table records approximately 390,000 clones, 70% to 90% of them present only once. Trimming stripped 3 bases from V and 3 bases from J, with 19 bases between. The CDR3 extends over 16 amino acids. The germline CDR1 and CDR2 sequences are SGDLS and YYNGEE. Material for sequencing was PBMCs or T cells enriched from blood (not recorded which). This receptor was obtained from a woman in her 40s with acute COVID-19. V gene TRBV9 combines with J gene TRBJ2-7, with D possibly being TRBD1 (6 bases). The CDR3 is CASSANRDSTDYEQYF. CDR3 sequence (DNA): TGTGCCAGCAGCGCGAACAGGGATTCTACCGACTACGAGCAGTACTTC. Together with reference TRBV9 and TRBJ2-7, the CDR3 gives the full variable domain: DSGVTQTPKHLITATGQRVTLRCSPRSGDLSVYWYQQSLDQGLQFLIQYYNGEERAKGNILERFSAQQFPDLHSELNLSSLELGDSALYFCASSANRDSTDYEQYFGPGTRLTVT.